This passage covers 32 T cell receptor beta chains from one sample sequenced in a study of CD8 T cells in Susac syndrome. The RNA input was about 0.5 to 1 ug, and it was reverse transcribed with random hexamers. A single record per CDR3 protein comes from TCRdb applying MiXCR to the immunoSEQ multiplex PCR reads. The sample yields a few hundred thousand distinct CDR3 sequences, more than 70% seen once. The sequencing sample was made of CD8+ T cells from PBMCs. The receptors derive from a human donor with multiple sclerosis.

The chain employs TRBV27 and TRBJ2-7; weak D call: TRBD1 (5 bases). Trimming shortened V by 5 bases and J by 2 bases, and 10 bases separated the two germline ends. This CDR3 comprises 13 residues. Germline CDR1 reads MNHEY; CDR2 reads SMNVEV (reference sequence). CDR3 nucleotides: TGTGCCAGCAGTCCCAGGGAAACCTACGAGCAGTACTTC. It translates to CASSPRETYEQYF.

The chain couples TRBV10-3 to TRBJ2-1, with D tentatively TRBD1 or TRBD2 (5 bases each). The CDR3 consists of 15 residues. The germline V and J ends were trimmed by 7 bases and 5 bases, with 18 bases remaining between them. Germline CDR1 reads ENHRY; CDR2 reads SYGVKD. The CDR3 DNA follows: TGTGCCATCACCGAAGGACCGGGACGGAACAATGAGCAGTTCTTC. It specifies CAITEGPGRNNEQFF.

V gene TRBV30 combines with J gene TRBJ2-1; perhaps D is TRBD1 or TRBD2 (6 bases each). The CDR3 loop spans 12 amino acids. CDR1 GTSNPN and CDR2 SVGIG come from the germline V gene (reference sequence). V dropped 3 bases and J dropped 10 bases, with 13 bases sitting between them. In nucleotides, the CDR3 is TGTGCCTGGAGCTTAGGGGGGACAGAGCAGTTCTTC. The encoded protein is CAWSLGGTEQFF.

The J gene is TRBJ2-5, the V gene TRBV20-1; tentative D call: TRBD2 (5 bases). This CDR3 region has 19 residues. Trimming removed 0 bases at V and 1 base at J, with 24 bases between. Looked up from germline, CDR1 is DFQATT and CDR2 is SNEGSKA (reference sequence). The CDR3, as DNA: TGCAGTGCTAGAGATCGAAGGGAGATACATACGACCCTCCAAGAGACCCAGTACTTC. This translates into CSARDRREIHTTLQETQYF.

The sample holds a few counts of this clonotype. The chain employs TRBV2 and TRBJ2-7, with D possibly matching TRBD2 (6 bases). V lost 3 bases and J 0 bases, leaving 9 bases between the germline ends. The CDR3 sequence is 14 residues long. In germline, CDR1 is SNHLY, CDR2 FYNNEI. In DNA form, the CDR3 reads TGTGCCAGCAGTGAGCGGGACCTCTCCTACGAGCAGTACTTC. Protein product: CASSERDLSYEQYF.

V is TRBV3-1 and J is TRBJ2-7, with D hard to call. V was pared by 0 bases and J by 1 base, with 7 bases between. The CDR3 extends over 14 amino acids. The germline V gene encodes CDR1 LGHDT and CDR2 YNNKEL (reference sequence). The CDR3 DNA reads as TGTGCCAGCAGCCAAGATATCGGTTCCTACGAGCAGTACTTC. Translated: CASSQDIGSYEQYF.

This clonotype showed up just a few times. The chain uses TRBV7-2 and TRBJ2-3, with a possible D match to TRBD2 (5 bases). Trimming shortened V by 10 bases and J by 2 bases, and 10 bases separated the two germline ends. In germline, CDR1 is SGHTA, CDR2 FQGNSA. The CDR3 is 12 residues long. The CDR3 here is CAIPGDTDTQYF. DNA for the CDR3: TGTGCCATTCCCGGGGACACAGATACGCAGTATTTT.

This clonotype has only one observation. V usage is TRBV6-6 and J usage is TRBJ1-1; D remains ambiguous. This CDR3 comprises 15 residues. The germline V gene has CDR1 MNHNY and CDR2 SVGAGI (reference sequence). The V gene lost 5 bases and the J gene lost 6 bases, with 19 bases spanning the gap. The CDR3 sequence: CASSPTSGRVSEAFF. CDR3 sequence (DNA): TGTGCCAGCAGTCCTACGTCCGGTCGGGTGTCTGAAGCTTTCTTT.

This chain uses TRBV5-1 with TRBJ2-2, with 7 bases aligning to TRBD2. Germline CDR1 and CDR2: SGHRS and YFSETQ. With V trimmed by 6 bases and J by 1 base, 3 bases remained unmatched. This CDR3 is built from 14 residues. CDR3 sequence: CASTSGVNTGELFF. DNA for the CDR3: TGCGCCAGCACTAGCGGAGTGAACACCGGGGAGCTGTTTTTT.

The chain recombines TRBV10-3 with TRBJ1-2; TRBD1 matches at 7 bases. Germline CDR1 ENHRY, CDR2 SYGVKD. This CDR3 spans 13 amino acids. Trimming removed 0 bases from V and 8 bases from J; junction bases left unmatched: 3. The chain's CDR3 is CAISESQGLGYTF. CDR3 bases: TGTGCCATCAGTGAGTCACAGGGGCTCGGCTACACCTTC.

The CDR3 sequence: CASSSGLYHTGELFF. The CDR3 nucleotides read TGTGCCAGTAGCTCCGGACTATACCACACCGGGGAGCTGTTTTTT. V is TRBV19 and J is TRBJ2-2, with D maybe TRBD2 (6 bases). The germline V gene encodes CDR1 LNHDA and CDR2 SQIVND (reference sequence). This CDR3 spans 15 amino acids. V dropped 6 bases and J dropped 3 bases, with 14 bases sitting between them.

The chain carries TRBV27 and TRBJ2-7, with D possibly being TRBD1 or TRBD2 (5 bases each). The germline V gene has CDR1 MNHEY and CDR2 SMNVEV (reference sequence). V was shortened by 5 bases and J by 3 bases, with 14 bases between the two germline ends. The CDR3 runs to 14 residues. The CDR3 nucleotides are TGTGCCAGCAGTGTAGCGACAGATTACTACGAGCAGTACTTC. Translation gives CASSVATDYYEQYF.

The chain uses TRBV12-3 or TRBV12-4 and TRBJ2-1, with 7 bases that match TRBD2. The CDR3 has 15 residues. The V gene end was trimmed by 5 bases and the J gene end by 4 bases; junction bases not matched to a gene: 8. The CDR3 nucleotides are TGTGCCAGCAGTGCCATGGGAGGGCCGTACAATGAGCAGTTCTTC. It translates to CASSAMGGPYNEQFF.

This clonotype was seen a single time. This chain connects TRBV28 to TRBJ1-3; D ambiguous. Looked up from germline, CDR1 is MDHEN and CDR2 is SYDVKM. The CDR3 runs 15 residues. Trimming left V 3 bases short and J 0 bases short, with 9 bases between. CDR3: CASSFSYRSGNTIYF. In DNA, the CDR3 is TGTGCCAGCAGTTTTTCCTACCGCTCTGGAAACACCATATATTTT.

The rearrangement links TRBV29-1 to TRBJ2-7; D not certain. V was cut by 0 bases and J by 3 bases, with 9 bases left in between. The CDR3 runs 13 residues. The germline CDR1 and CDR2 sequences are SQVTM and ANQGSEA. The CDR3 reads CSVEDTTVYEQYF. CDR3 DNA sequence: TGCAGCGTTGAAGACACGACGGTCTACGAGCAGTACTTC.

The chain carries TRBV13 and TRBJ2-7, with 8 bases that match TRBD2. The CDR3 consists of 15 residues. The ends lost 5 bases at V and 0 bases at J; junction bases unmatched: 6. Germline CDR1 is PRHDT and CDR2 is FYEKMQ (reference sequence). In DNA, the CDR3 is TGTGCCAGCAGCCCTAGCGGGTTGGGCTCCTACGAGCAGTACTTC. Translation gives CASSPSGLGSYEQYF.

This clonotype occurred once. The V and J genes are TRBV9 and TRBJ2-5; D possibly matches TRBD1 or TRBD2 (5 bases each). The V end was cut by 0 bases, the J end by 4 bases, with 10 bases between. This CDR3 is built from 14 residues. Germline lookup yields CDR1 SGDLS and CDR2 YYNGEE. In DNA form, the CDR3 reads TGTGCCAGCAGCGTAGCGAGGGGTGGAGAGACCCAGTACTTC. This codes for CASSVARGGETQYF.

The CDR3 spells CASSFRLNTEAFF. CDR3 sequence (DNA): TGTGCCAGCAGTTTTCGTCTGAACACTGAAGCTTTCTTT. The chain employs TRBV28 and TRBJ1-1; D unresolved. Germline V gives CDR1 MDHEN, CDR2 SYDVKM. The CDR3 runs 13 residues. Trimming cost V 3 bases and J 0 bases, with 5 bases left between them.

The CDR3 nucleotides read TGCGCCAGCAGCTTTGCTGCGGATCACTACGAGCAGTACTTC. Protein sequence: CASSFAADHYEQYF. The chain has TRBV5-1 and TRBJ2-7; D gene uncertain. With 2 bases removed from V and 3 bases from J, the gap between germline ends came to 12 bases. The CDR3 is 14 amino acids. Germline CDR1 is SGHRS and CDR2 is YFSETQ.

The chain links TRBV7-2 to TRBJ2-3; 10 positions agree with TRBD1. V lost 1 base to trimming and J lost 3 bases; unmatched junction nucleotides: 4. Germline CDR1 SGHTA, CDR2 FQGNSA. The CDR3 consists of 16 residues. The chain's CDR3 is CASSLGGQGLTDTQYF. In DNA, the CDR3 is TGTGCCAGCAGCTTAGGGGGACAGGGGCTTACAGATACGCAGTATTTT. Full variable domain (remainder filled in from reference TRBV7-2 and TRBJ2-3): GAGVSQSPSNKVTEKGKDVELRCDPISGHTALYWYRQSLGQGLEFLIYFQGNSAPDKSGLPSDRFSAERTGGSVSTLTIQRTQQEDSAVYLCASSLGGQGLTDTQYFGPGTRLTVL.

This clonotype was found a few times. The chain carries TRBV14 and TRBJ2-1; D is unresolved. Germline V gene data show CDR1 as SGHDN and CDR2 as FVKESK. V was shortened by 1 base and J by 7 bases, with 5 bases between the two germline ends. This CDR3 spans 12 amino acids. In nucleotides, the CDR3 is TGTGCCAGCAGCCAAGTCGGTAATGAGCAGTTCTTC. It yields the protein CASSQVGNEQFF.

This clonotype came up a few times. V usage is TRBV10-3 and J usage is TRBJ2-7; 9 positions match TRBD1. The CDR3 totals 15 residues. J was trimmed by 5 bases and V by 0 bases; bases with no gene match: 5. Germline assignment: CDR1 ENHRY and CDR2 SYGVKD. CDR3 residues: CAISESGQGSHEQYF. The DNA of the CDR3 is TGTGCCATCAGTGAGTCCGGACAGGGGTCCCACGAGCAGTACTTC.

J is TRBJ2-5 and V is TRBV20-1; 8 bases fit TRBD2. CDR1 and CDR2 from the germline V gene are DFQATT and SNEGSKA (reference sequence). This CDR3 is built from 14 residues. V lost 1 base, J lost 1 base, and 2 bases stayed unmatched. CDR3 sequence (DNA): TGCAGTGCTAGAGGCGGGGGGTCCCAAGAGACCCAGTACTTC. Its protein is CSARGGGSQETQYF.

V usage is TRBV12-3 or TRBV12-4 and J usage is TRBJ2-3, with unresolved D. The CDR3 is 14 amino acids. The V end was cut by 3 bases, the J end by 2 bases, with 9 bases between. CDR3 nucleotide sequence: TGTGCCAGCAGTTTGGTACCGTACACAGATACGCAGTATTTT. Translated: CASSLVPYTDTQYF.

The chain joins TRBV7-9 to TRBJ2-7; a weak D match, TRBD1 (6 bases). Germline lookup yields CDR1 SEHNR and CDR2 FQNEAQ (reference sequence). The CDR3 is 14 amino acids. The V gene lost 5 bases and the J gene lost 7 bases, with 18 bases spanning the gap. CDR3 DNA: TGTGCCAGCAGCGCCGCGACAGGTCCAAGGGAGCAGTACTTC. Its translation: CASSAATGPREQYF.

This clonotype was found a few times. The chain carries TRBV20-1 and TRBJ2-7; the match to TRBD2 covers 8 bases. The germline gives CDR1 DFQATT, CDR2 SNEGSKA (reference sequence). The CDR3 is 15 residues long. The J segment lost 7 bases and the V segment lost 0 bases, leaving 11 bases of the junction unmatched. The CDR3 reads CSARDNGRATREQYF. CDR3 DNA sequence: TGCAGTGCTAGAGATAACGGGAGGGCCACGAGAGAGCAGTACTTC.

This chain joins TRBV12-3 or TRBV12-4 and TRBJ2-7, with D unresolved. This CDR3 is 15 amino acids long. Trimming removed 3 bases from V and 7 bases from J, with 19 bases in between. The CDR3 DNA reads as TGTGCCAGCAGTTTTAGCCGACCGCCTGTGGATGAGCAGTACTTC. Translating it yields CASSFSRPPVDEQYF.

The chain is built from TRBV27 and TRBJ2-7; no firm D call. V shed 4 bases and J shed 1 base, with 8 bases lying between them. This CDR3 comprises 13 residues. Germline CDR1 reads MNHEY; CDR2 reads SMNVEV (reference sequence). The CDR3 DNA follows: TGTGCCAGCAGTTATGGCTTTTCCTACGAGCAGTACTTC. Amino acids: CASSYGFSYEQYF.

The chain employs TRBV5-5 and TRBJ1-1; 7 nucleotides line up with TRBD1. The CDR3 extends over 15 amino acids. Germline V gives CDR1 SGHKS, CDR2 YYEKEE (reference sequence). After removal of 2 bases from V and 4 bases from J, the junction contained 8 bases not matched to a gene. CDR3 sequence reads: CASSLYRGRVTEAFF. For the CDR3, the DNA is TGTGCCAGCAGCTTATACAGGGGTAGGGTCACTGAAGCTTTCTTT.

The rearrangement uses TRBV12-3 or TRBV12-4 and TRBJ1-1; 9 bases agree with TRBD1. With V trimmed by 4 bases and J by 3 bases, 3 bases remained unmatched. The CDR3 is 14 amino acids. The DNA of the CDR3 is TGTGCCAGCAGTTGGGACAGGGCGGACACTGAAGCTTTCTTT. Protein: CASSWDRADTEAFF.

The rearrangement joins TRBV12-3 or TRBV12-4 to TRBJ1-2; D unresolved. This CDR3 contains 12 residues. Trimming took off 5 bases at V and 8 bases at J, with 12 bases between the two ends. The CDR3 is CASSGSPEGYTF. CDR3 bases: TGTGCCAGCAGTGGATCTCCGGAGGGCTACACCTTC.

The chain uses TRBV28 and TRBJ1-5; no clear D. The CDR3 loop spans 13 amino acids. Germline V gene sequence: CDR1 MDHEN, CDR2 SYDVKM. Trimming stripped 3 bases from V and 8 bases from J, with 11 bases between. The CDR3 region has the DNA TGTGCCAGCAGTTTCGGATGGTTGAAGCCCCAGCATTTT. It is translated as CASSFGWLKPQHF.